These 24 T cell receptor beta chains came from one sample sequenced in a study of blood T cell repertoires in COVID-19. The protocol was immunoSEQ multiplex PCR, while the TCRdb copy is restricted to in-frame clones and leaves out a portion. Here the sample spans about 300,000 clones, about 86% being singletons. The sample taken for sequencing was peripheral blood. These receptor sequences come from a woman between 45 and 60 years old with acute or convalescent COVID-19.

This clone was recorded once. V gene TRBV4-1 combines with J gene TRBJ2-1, with TRBD2 matching over 8 bases. Per the germline V gene, CDR1 is MGHRA and CDR2 is YSYEKL. The CDR3 runs 15 residues. After removal of 3 bases from V and 4 bases from J, the junction contained 5 bases not matched to a gene. In nucleotides, the CDR3 is TGCGCCAGCAGCCAGATTAGCGGGAAATACAATGAGCAGTTCTTC. Translating it yields CASSQISGKYNEQFF.

The J gene is TRBJ1-1, the V gene TRBV2, with D uncertain. The CDR3 contains 14 residues. The ends were cut back, 0 bases at V and 6 bases at J, with 11 bases in the middle. The germline V gene has CDR1 SNHLY and CDR2 FYNNEI. The CDR3 is CASSEALQTAEAFF. Written as DNA, the CDR3 is TGTGCCAGCAGTGAAGCGCTTCAAACAGCTGAAGCTTTCTTT.

The V gene is TRBV6-1, the J gene TRBJ2-5; no clear D. The V gene lost 6 bases and the J gene lost 3 bases, with 8 bases spanning the gap. This CDR3 spans 12 amino acids. Germline V lookup: CDR1 MNHNS, CDR2 SASEGT. CDR3 in amino acids: CASRVREETQYF. The CDR3 nucleotides read TGTGCCAGCAGGGTGCGAGAAGAGACCCAGTACTTC.

A note on this clone: This CDR3 is also generated by other DNA sequences in the sample. The J gene is TRBJ1-4, the V gene TRBV6-5; no clear D. Germline lookup yields CDR1 MNHEY and CDR2 SVGAGI. CDR3 length: 15 residues. The V end lost 0 bases, the J end lost 6 bases, and 11 bases lay between the germline ends. The DNA for the CDR3 is TGTGCCAGCAGTTACTCGAGCGTATTATATGAAAAACTGTTTTTT. Protein product: CASSYSSVLYEKLFF.

DNA for the CDR3: TGTGCCAGCAGCTTACATACTAGCGGGAGGATTGAAGAGACCCAGTACTTC. Translation: CASSLHTSGRIEETQYF. V gene TRBV7-2 combines with J gene TRBJ2-5; TRBD2 agrees at 12 bases. This CDR3 spans 17 amino acids. From germline, CDR1 is SGHTA and CDR2 FQGNSA. V lost 2 bases, J lost 3 bases, and 7 bases stayed unmatched.

The chain combines TRBV9 with TRBJ2-1, with 10 bases lining up with TRBD1. Trimming took 3 bases from V and 6 from J; bases not matched to a gene: 6. This CDR3 is built from 15 residues. CDR1 and CDR2 from the germline V gene are SGDLS and YYNGEE. CDR3 DNA: TGTGCCAGCAGCGCCGGGACAGGGGCTTTCAATGAGCAGTTCTTC. Translation: CASSAGTGAFNEQFF.

The chain has TRBV29-1 and TRBJ1-1; D possibly corresponds to TRBD1 (6 bases). The CDR3 consists of 12 residues. The germline gives CDR1 SQVTM, CDR2 ANQGSEA. The germline V and J ends were trimmed by 6 bases and 0 bases, with 8 bases remaining between them. The CDR3 DNA sequence: TGCAGCGTGGGGACAATGAACACTGAAGCTTTCTTT. Its translation is CSVGTMNTEAFF.

This clone was seen only once. V and J are TRBV19 and TRBJ1-1; D is undetermined. V was trimmed by 2 bases and J by 6 bases, leaving 7 bases between them. This CDR3 comprises 12 residues. Germline CDR1 LNHDA, CDR2 SQIVND (reference sequence). CDR3 bases: TGTGCCAGTAGTATATCATCGGCTGAAGCTTTCTTT. This sequence encodes CASSISSAEAFF.

The chain joins TRBV7-2 to TRBJ1-3; unclear D gene. The CDR3 extends over 14 amino acids. CDR1 and CDR2 (germline): SGHTA, FQGNSA. V shed 5 bases and J shed 0 bases, with 8 bases lying between them. The DNA for the CDR3 is TGTGCCAGCAGCGTTGACTTCTCTGGAAACACCATATATTTT. It encodes CASSVDFSGNTIYF.

The V call is TRBV11-2, the J call TRBJ2-7, with 15 bases fitting TRBD2. V trimming: 5 bases; J trimming: 1 base; junction bases outside the gene matches: 6. The CDR3 is 17 residues long. Germline CDR1 and CDR2: SGHAT and FQNNGV. The CDR3 is CASSAPGLAGGSYEQYF. The CDR3 DNA reads TGTGCCAGCAGCGCTCCGGGACTAGCGGGAGGTTCCTACGAGCAGTACTTC.

J is TRBJ2-3 and V is TRBV7-2, with D possibly being TRBD2 (5 bases). CDR1 SGHTA and CDR2 FQGNSA come from the germline V gene. The CDR3 sequence is 16 residues long. Trimming removed 1 base from V and 5 bases from J, with 16 bases in between. The CDR3 reads CASSLGSGMRGDTQYF. In DNA form, the CDR3 reads TGTGCCAGCAGCTTAGGGAGCGGTATGAGAGGAGATACGCAGTATTTT.

As DNA, the CDR3 is TGTGCCAGCAGCTTAGAGAGAGGGTCCGTCTATGGCTACACCTTC. Its translation is CASSLERGSVYGYTF. The rearrangement joins TRBV7-8 to TRBJ1-2; D uncertain. Trimming took 1 base from V and 4 from J, leaving 13 bases between them. Germline V CDR1 and CDR2: SGHVS, FQNEAQ. The CDR3 spans 15 residues.

This chain links TRBV3-1 (or the pseudogene TRBV3-2) with TRBJ2-1; D possibly corresponds to TRBD2 (6 bases). CDR1 is LGHDT, CDR2 YNNKEL, per germline (reference sequence). V was pared by 2 bases and J by 3 bases, with 14 bases between. The CDR3 loop spans 16 amino acids. In nucleotides, the CDR3 is TGTGCCAGCAGCCAATGGGACTCGAAGAGCTACAATGAGCAGTTCTTC. Protein: CASSQWDSKSYNEQFF.

The gene calls are TRBV24-1 and TRBJ1-5, with a possible D match to TRBD1 (5 bases). Germline-derived CDR1 and CDR2 are KGHDR and SFDVKD. There are 12 residues in the CDR3. V shed 9 bases and J shed 0 bases, with 5 bases lying between them. As DNA, the CDR3 is TGTGCCACCCAGGGTAGCAATCAGCCCCAGCATTTT. It yields the protein CATQGSNQPQHF.

The gene calls are TRBV7-9 and TRBJ2-7; D perhaps matches TRBD1 (5 bases). The V and J ends lost 0 bases and 2 bases respectively, with 5 bases between them. The CDR3 sequence is 13 residues long. Germline V CDR1 and CDR2: SEHNR, FQNEAQ (reference sequence). The CDR3 loop is CASSLAGAYEQYF. CDR3 DNA sequence: TGTGCCAGCAGCTTAGCAGGGGCCTACGAGCAGTACTTC.

The chain links TRBV6-4 to TRBJ2-2; 8 bases are a match to TRBD2. The CDR3 is 14 amino acids. Looked up from germline, CDR1 is MRHNA and CDR2 is SNTAGT. V trimming: 3 bases; J trimming: 3 bases; junction bases outside the gene matches: 0. The CDR3 DNA reads as TGTGCCAGCAGTGAGCGGGGGGACACCGGGGAGCTGTTTTTT. As protein: CASSERGDTGELFF.

V is TRBV5-1 and J is TRBJ2-7; the match to TRBD1 covers 10 bases. CDR1 is SGHRS and CDR2 is YFSETQ in the germline V gene. V trimming: 4 bases; J trimming: 2 bases; junction bases outside the gene matches: 3. The CDR3 runs to 14 residues. The CDR3 DNA reads as TGCGCCAGCAGCCCTGGGACAGGGGCCTACGAGCAGTACTTC. Its translation is CASSPGTGAYEQYF. Based on the CDR3 plus reference TRBV5-1 and TRBJ2-7, the full variable domain is KAGVTQTPRYLIKTRGQQVTLSCSPISGHRSVSWYQQTPGQGLQFLFEYFSETQRNKGNFPGRFSGRQFSNSRSEMNVSTLELGDSALYLCASSPGTGAYEQYFGPGTRLTVT.

The chain carries TRBV5-4 and TRBJ1-2; D uncertain. Germline V gene sequence: CDR1 SGHNT, CDR2 YYREEE (reference sequence). Trimming took 5 bases from V and 6 from J, leaving 14 bases between them. The CDR3 extends over 13 amino acids. The CDR3 loop reads CASREAWGDGYTF. The CDR3 DNA reads TGTGCCAGCAGGGAGGCCTGGGGTGATGGCTACACCTTC.

Written as DNA, the CDR3 is TGTGCCAGTACCGATACAGCGGACTATGGCTACACCTTC. Translated, it gives CASTDTADYGYTF. This chain joins TRBV19 and TRBJ1-2; no clear D gene. Germline CDR1 is LNHDA and CDR2 is SQIVND (reference sequence). Trimming stripped 7 bases from V and 3 bases from J, with 12 bases between. This CDR3 has 13 residues.

The rearrangement links TRBV5-1 to TRBJ2-3; tentative D call: TRBD1 (6 bases). The CDR3 contains 18 residues. From germline, CDR1 is SGHRS and CDR2 YFSETQ. Trimming stripped 2 bases from V and 2 bases from J, with 21 bases between. The chain's CDR3 is CASSLTGTEPPSTDTQYF. The CDR3 DNA follows: TGCGCCAGCAGCTTAACAGGGACCGAGCCCCCATCCACAGATACGCAGTATTTT. The variable domain in full, completed from reference TRBV5-1 and TRBJ2-3, reads KAGVTQTPRYLIKTRGQQVTLSCSPISGHRSVSWYQQTPGQGLQFLFEYFSETQRNKGNFPGRFSGRQFSNSRSEMNVSTLELGDSALYLCASSLTGTEPPSTDTQYFGPGTRLTVL.

The chain combines TRBV19 with TRBJ2-1, with D possibly TRBD2 on 6 matching bases. Germline loops: CDR1 LNHDA, CDR2 SQIVND (reference sequence). Trimming left V 5 bases short and J 15 bases short, with 20 bases between. This CDR3 has 13 residues. The CDR3 nucleotides read TGTGCCAGTAGTGGCCGGGAGAATGGAATGCGGTTCTTC. Residues: CASSGRENGMRFF.

This clone has more than one count but fewer than ten. The chain is built from TRBV11-2 and TRBJ2-5; 7 positions match TRBD1. Germline V gene sequence: CDR1 SGHAT, CDR2 FQNNGV. V lost 5 bases, J lost 5 bases, and 8 bases stayed unmatched. CDR3 length: 14 residues. CDR3 nucleotide sequence: TGTGCCAGCAGCCGGGGACAGTCCTTGGAGACCCAGTACTTC. It is translated as CASSRGQSLETQYF.

The V and J genes are TRBV10-3 and TRBJ2-2; a possible D gene is TRBD2 (5 bases). With 1 base removed from V and 7 bases from J, the gap between germline ends came to 10 bases. CDR1 and CDR2 from the germline V gene are ENHRY and SYGVKD. The CDR3 length is 14 residues. Written as DNA, the CDR3 is TGTGCCATCAGTGAGTACGGGAATGGCGGGGAGCTGTTTTTT. Its protein is CAISEYGNGGELFF.

The chain is built from TRBV6-6 and TRBJ2-3, with D perhaps TRBD2 (6 bases). Per the germline V gene, CDR1 is MNHNY and CDR2 is SVGAGI (reference sequence). The V end was cut by 4 bases, the J end by 6 bases, with 17 bases between. The CDR3 loop spans 15 amino acids. CDR3 residues: CASSSTTPGRDTQYF. The CDR3 DNA sequence: TGTGCCAGCAGTTCGACGACCCCTGGGAGGGATACGCAGTATTTT.